The subject of this entry is one T cell receptor beta chain. Its antigen remains unknown. This CDR3 region has 13 residues. Germline CDR1 is SGHDN and CDR2 is FVKESK. V gave up 4 bases and J gave up 6 bases, with 13 bases separating them. Time point defined: blood 4 weeks post-SBRT, at nephrectomy. Sample treatment: 15 Gy SBRT to primary tumor, nephrectomy 4 weeks later. Serial blood draws occurred at baseline and 2 and 4 weeks post-SBRT. The tumor was a clear cell renal cell carcinoma. The sample originates from a study of radiation and T cells in renal cell carcinoma. Study-wide points: Baseline intratumoral clonotype presence is unknown without pretreatment biopsies. In blood, top tumor clones expanded by 2 weeks, shrinking by 4.

Repertoires were generated with immunoSEQ multiplex PCR, while TCRdb's copy carries only in-frame clones and drops some. The sample contains roughly 160,000 clones, about nine tenths of which appear only once. The sequencing here drew on blood, taken from a patient whose treatment included radiotherapy and nephrectomy. This sequence joins TRBV14 and TRBJ2-7, with a tentative D call TRBD2 (6 bases). The clonotype was recovered from a woman aged 45-59 years with renal cell carcinoma. Written as DNA, the CDR3 is TGTGCCAGCAGCCGGTGGGGGGACGGCGAGCAGTACTTC. Protein: CASSRWGDGEQYF.